This T cell receptor beta chain was identified during a study of Graves' ophthalmopathy and Graves' hyperthyroidism. The CDR3 loop spans 13 amino acids. The germline V gene encodes CDR1 MRHNA and CDR2 SNTAGT. Trimming removed 6 bases at V and 5 bases at J, with 10 bases between. Serum thyroxine and TRAb, along with clinical symptoms, thyroid ultrasound and orbital computed tomography, were what diagnosis relied on. Using RNA transcripts, the TCR beta CDR3 regions were amplified. A first-round RT-PCR used HTBI primers, followed by a second-round multiplex PCR. TCRdb independently ran MiXCR on the multiplex PCR reads; one entry per CDR3 protein. The table records roughly 420,000 distinct CDR3 sequences, over 20% of them present only once. In this sample, this clonotype turned up many times.

Sequencing was done on a sample of peripheral blood. The sequence came from a woman in her late teens or twenties with stable Graves' hyperthyroidism. The chain uses TRBV6-4 and TRBJ2-2, with D hard to call. In DNA, the CDR3 is TGTGCCAGCAGCCTGGGAACTACCGGGGAGCTGTTTTTT. Translation gives CASSLGTTGELFF.